This passage covers 23 T cell receptor beta chains from one sample sequenced in a study of human T cells and chemical hapten exposure. As to time point: pre-sensitization, week 0. Sample treatment: therapeutic diphenylcyclopropenone sensitization with weekly scalp DPC. Unfractionated whole blood yielded the extracted total RNA. TCRdb reanalysed the RACE reads using MiXCR and keeps one entry per CDR3 protein. The sample has tens of thousands of distinct CDR3 sequences; 10% are singletons. The specimen comprised whole blood, sampled in connection with sensitization to the hapten diphenylcyclopropenone (DPC). The receptor source for this set is a man over 45 with alopecia areata. Some clones in this sample may be carry-over from other donors' samples.

This clonotype was detected ten times or more. CDR3 in DNA: TGCAGTGCGCGTAATTTGGAGACCCAGTACTTC. Translation gives CSARNLETQYF. V and J are TRBV20-1 and TRBJ2-5; no clear D gene. Trimming shortened V by 6 bases and J by 5 bases, and 10 bases separated the two germline ends. The CDR3 is 11 amino acids. Germline-derived CDR1 and CDR2 are DFQATT and SNEGSKA (reference sequence).

V is TRBV28 and J is TRBJ1-3; tentatively, D is TRBD1 (5 bases). Germline values: CDR1 MDHEN, CDR2 SYDVKM. The V gene lost 6 bases and the J gene lost 4 bases, with 13 bases spanning the gap. The CDR3 runs 14 residues. Here the CDR3 reads CASSSAGSGNTIYF. The CDR3 DNA follows: TGTGCCAGCAGCTCCGCAGGGTCCGGAAACACCATATATTTT.

The sample holds many counts of this clonotype. This chain connects TRBV6-5 to TRBJ1-1; unclear D gene. Germline V CDR1 and CDR2: MNHEY, SVGAGI. The CDR3 runs to 14 residues. Trimming removed 0 bases at V and 5 bases at J, with 10 bases between. CDR3 residues: CASSYSPEKTEAFF. CDR3 DNA sequence: TGTGCCAGCAGTTACTCGCCAGAGAAGACTGAAGCTTTCTTT.

This clonotype has at least ten counts. The rearrangement links TRBV7-2 to TRBJ2-3; D remains ambiguous. The CDR3 consists of 14 residues. The germline gives CDR1 SGHTA, CDR2 FQGNSA. The V end lost 1 base, the J end lost 3 bases, and 8 bases lay between the germline ends. DNA of the CDR3: TGTGCCAGCAGCTTAGACCGGGTTACAGATACGCAGTATTTT. Its translation is CASSLDRVTDTQYF.

The rearrangement joins TRBV5-1 to TRBJ2-3; D might be TRBD1 (6 bases). The CDR3 runs to 14 residues. Germline V CDR1 and CDR2: SGHRS, YFSETQ. The V gene lost 1 base and the J gene lost 3 bases, with 9 bases spanning the gap. This chain's CDR3 is CASSLSDRTDTQYF. CDR3 bases: TGCGCCAGCAGCTTGTCGGACAGAACAGATACGCAGTATTTT.

This clonotype was seen ten or more times. V and J are TRBV9 and TRBJ2-7; D is uncertain. Germline-derived CDR1 and CDR2 are SGDLS and YYNGEE. Between the trimmed V and J ends, which lost 0 bases and 1 base, there was a span of 8 bases. This CDR3 region has 14 residues. The CDR3 is CASSVAVESYEQYF. The CDR3 nucleotides are TGTGCCAGCAGCGTAGCGGTGGAGTCCTACGAGCAGTACTTC.

This clonotype was recorded at least ten times. The rearrangement links TRBV27 to TRBJ2-2; D is possibly TRBD1 (6 bases). Germline V lookup: CDR1 MNHEY, CDR2 SMNVEV (reference sequence). CDR3 length equals 19 residues. V dropped 3 bases and J dropped 0 bases, with 20 bases sitting between them. This CDR3 reads CASSFYGDTGLSNTGELFF. CDR3 sequence (DNA): TGTGCCAGCAGTTTTTATGGGGACACAGGACTTTCGAACACCGGGGAGCTGTTTTTT.

This clonotype was counted only a few times. The J gene is TRBJ2-2, the V gene TRBV2, with D possibly being TRBD1 (5 bases). With 6 bases removed from V and 5 bases from J, the gap between germline ends came to 19 bases. Germline assignment: CDR1 SNHLY and CDR2 FYNNEI. CDR3 length: 16 amino acids. The CDR3 coding sequence is TGTGCCAGCAGGGCTGTAGAAAGCAGGGTGACCGGGGAGCTGTTTTTT. Translating gives CASRAVESRVTGELFF.

This clonotype has a count of ten or more. V and J are TRBV7-2 and TRBJ2-7; the D is unclear. The CDR3 runs 13 residues. CDR1 and CDR2 (germline): SGHTA, FQGNSA. The V and J ends lost 7 bases and 3 bases respectively, with 13 bases between them. As DNA, the CDR3 is TGTGCCAGCACCTTCAACAACTACTACGAGCAGTACTTC. Translated, it gives CASTFNNYYEQYF.

The chain couples TRBV29-1 to TRBJ1-2; D ambiguous. Germline CDR1 reads SQVTM; CDR2 reads ANQGSEA. Trimming cost V 6 bases and J 4 bases, with 15 bases left between them. This CDR3 contains 13 residues. The CDR3 sequence is CSVHLYTGYGYTF. The CDR3 DNA sequence: TGCAGCGTCCACCTATACACGGGCTATGGCTACACCTTC.

Ten or more counts support this clonotype. This sequence joins TRBV29-1 and TRBJ2-7; 8 bases align to TRBD2. This CDR3 comprises 12 residues. Germline V lookup: CDR1 SQVTM, CDR2 ANQGSEA. J lost 2 bases, V lost 4 bases, and 1 base had no gene match. The CDR3 region has the DNA TGCAGCGTTGCGGGAGGGGCCTACGAGCAGTACTTC. Its translation: CSVAGGAYEQYF.

This clonotype was counted at least ten times. The chain carries TRBV18 and TRBJ1-6; D is unclear. The CDR3 length is 14 residues. The ends were cut back, 0 bases at V and 6 bases at J, with 6 bases in the middle. Germline lookup yields CDR1 KGHSH and CDR2 LQKENI. The CDR3 sequence is CASSPPESNSPLHF. CDR3 nucleotide sequence: TGTGCCAGCTCACCACCGGAAAGTAATTCACCCCTCCACTTT.

This clonotype was detected ten times or more. The chain has TRBV19 and TRBJ2-3, with 10 bases matching TRBD2. The CDR3 totals 14 residues. Unmatched junction bases numbered 4, after V lost 5 bases and J lost 5 bases. Germline lookup yields CDR1 LNHDA and CDR2 SQIVND (reference sequence). The CDR3 loop reads CASSSRTSGDTQYF. The DNA for the CDR3 is TGTGCCAGTAGTTCCAGGACTAGCGGAGATACGCAGTATTTT.

This clonotype was seen repeatedly, ten times or more. V usage is TRBV11-2 and J usage is TRBJ2-2; the D gene is possibly TRBD2 (5 bases). CDR1 and CDR2 from the germline V gene are SGHAT and FQNNGV. The length of the CDR3 is 16 residues. The germline V and J ends were trimmed by 7 bases and 6 bases, with 21 bases remaining between them. CDR3 sequence: CASISPLGVESGELFF. Here the CDR3 DNA reads TGTGCCAGCATCAGCCCCCTGGGAGTAGAGTCCGGGGAGCTGTTTTTT.

The chain links TRBV7-9 to TRBJ2-1; 13 bases are a match to TRBD2. Trimming removed 5 bases from V and 4 bases from J; junction bases left unmatched: 8. The length of the CDR3 is 17 residues. Germline CDR1 SEHNR, CDR2 FQNEAQ (reference sequence). The CDR3 sequence is CASSTRTSGRRYNEQFF. The CDR3, as DNA: TGTGCCAGCAGCACACGGACTAGCGGGAGAAGGTACAATGAGCAGTTCTTC.

This chain joins TRBV10-3 and TRBJ2-7; D is perhaps TRBD2 (6 bases). This CDR3 is 14 amino acids long. V was shortened by 6 bases and J by 1 base, with 13 bases between the two germline ends. Germline CDR1 and CDR2: ENHRY and SYGVKD. Here the CDR3 DNA reads TGTGCCATCAGCGGACTACCCCTTTCCTACGAGCAGTACTTC. This encodes CAISGLPLSYEQYF.

This clonotype was picked up many times. The rearrangement joins TRBV28 to TRBJ2-1; the match to TRBD2 covers 9 bases. There are 15 residues in the CDR3. V shed 8 bases and J 4 bases; nucleotides not matched to a gene: 9. Germline V gives CDR1 MDHEN, CDR2 SYDVKM. The DNA for the CDR3 is TGTGCCAGCGCCCTTAGCGGGGGACTTTACAATGAGCAGTTCTTC. Residues: CASALSGGLYNEQFF.

There are a few counts of this clonotype. This chain joins TRBV6-5 and TRBJ2-7; 12 positions agree with TRBD1. Germline CDR1 MNHEY, CDR2 SVGAGI. V lost 7 bases, J lost 6 bases, and 7 bases stayed unmatched. The CDR3 runs 14 residues. This CDR3 reads CASKARDRGLEQYF. The CDR3, as DNA: TGTGCCAGCAAAGCACGGGACAGGGGGCTCGAGCAGTACTTC.

This clonotype appeared many times. This chain links TRBV5-1 with TRBJ2-3; D gene ambiguous. V dropped 0 bases and J dropped 2 bases, with 7 bases sitting between them. Germline V lookup: CDR1 SGHRS, CDR2 YFSETQ. The length of the CDR3 is 14 residues. The CDR3 sequence: CASSLEQTTDTQYF. The CDR3 DNA is TGCGCCAGCAGCTTGGAACAGACCACAGATACGCAGTATTTT.

In its sample, this clonotype was seen many times. V usage is TRBV5-4 and J usage is TRBJ2-2, with TRBD1 matching 10 bases. Germline loops: CDR1 SGHNT, CDR2 YYREEE (reference sequence). The CDR3 totals 17 residues. Trimming took 6 bases from V and 3 from J; bases not matched to a gene: 11. As DNA, the CDR3 is TGTGCCAGCACCCGGACAGGGGGACGTACGGACACCGGGGAGCTGTTTTTT. Residues: CASTRTGGRTDTGELFF.

Ten or more counts support this clonotype. V and J are TRBV12-2 and TRBJ2-4; TRBD1, the table's D call, was not compared with the DNA. TRBV12-2 is designated a pseudogene. This CDR3 is built from 18 residues. CDR3: CASRRGSYLHGPKNIQYF. Written as DNA, the CDR3 is TGTGCAAGTCGCCGGGGCAGCTACCTACACGGACCCAAAAACATTCAGTACTTC.

This clonotype was counted many times. J is TRBJ1-6 and V is TRBV12-3 or TRBV12-4; D ambiguous. V was cut by 6 bases and J by 9 bases, with 18 bases left in between. The CDR3 is made up of 15 amino acids. CDR3 coding DNA: TGTGCCAGCAGCTATACCTCTGGGGTCCGTTCACCCCTCCACTTT. It yields the protein CASSYTSGVRSPLHF.

This clonotype was picked up many times. This chain links TRBV5-1 with TRBJ2-7; 13 bases agree with TRBD2. Per germline, CDR1 SGHRS and CDR2 YFSETQ. This CDR3 region has 15 residues. Trimming cost V 3 bases and J 4 bases; bases outside gene matches: 4. The CDR3 nucleotides are TGCGCCAGCAGCTGGAGGACTAGCGGGAGATACGAGCAGTACTTC. Protein product: CASSWRTSGRYEQYF.